This T cell receptor beta chain was retrieved from a study of TIL therapy for anti-PD-1-resistant metastatic lung cancer. About the research overall: Tumors were harvested before any PD-1/PD-L1 blockade. Tumors carried a median around 1.4 non-synonymous mutations per megabase. Study-level results: Infused TIL clonotypes partially replaced the baseline blood repertoire, then decayed over months.

Time point reported: pre-treatment sample, taken before nivolumab and TIL therapy. This was the immunoSEQ v3 assay. Sequencing depth was approximately 2 million read pairs for survey level, roughly 4.5-6 million for deep. Libraries were prepared by immunoSEQ multiplex PCR; TCRdb keeps only in-frame clonotypes and omits some of them. In the table there are about 52,000 clones, 79% of which are singletons. Worth noting for this clone: As yet, its antigen is unknown.

Germline CDR1 and CDR2: SGHNT and YYREEE (reference sequence). Trimming removed 0 bases from V and 6 bases from J, with 6 bases in between. The CDR3 contains 13 residues. The rearrangement links TRBV5-4 to TRBJ2-2; no firm D call. The material sequenced was blood, taken at baseline. The sequence was collected from a woman between 25 and 80 years old with non-small cell lung cancer. CDR3 region: CASSLEYPGELFF. CDR3 nucleotides: TGTGCCAGCAGCTTGGAATACCCCGGGGAGCTGTTTTTT.